Reported below is one T cell receptor beta chain. The antigen remains undetermined. The sample belongs to a study of breast tumors, draining lymph nodes, adjacent tissues. Study results and limitations: Tumor repertoires ranked between lymph nodes and nontumor tissue in diversity, with V and J gene preferences.

TCRdb fed the multiplex PCR reads into MiXCR, producing one record per CDR3 protein. Of around 13,000 distinct CDR3 sequences listed, roughly 53% are singletons. V was trimmed by 6 bases and J by 8 bases, leaving 13 bases between them. CDR1 is WSHSY, CDR2 SAAADI, per germline. The CDR3 runs to 12 residues. The J gene is TRBJ1-2, the V gene TRBV10-2; unclear D gene. The TCR originated in a female donor with breast cancer. Some clones in this sample may be carry-over from other donors' samples. Specimen: tumor-adjacent breast tissue. CDR3 nucleotides: TGCGCCAGCAGGAGGGATGATTTGGGCTACACCTTC. Protein: CASRRDDLGYTF.